This record concerns one T cell receptor (beta chain) sequence. What it binds is unknown. This sample was taken from a study of vaccination and CD4 T cells after COVID-19. Background on the study: Each participant underwent a two-dose regimen of either the BNT162b2 or the mRNA-1273 vaccine. Sampling after COVID took place at a median of around 91 days (range 35 to 161) following diagnosis. The stimulating agents, overlapping spike peptides, came from SARS-CoV-2, HCoV-NL63, HCoV-OC43 and HCoV-229E.

The CDR3 runs 14 residues. J lost 4 bases, V lost 6 bases, and 9 bases had no gene match. Treatment of the sample: roughly nine-day PBMC culture with coronavirus spike peptide pools or control peptides (ViraFEST assay). Cultured CD4+ T-cell DNA underwent Oncomine TCR Beta short-read sequencing. TCRdb reprocessed the PCR reads with MiXCR, giving one entry per CDR3 protein. This table has just under 20,000 distinct CDR3 sequences, about 50% appearing once. The sequence was obtained from a human donor who had recovered from COVID-19. Specimen: CD4+ T cells from blood, cultured in vitro. The chain joins TRBV12-3 or TRBV12-4 to TRBJ2-7; 7 nucleotides agree with TRBD1. CDR3 in amino acids: CASSYNRGGYEQYF. CDR3 sequence (DNA): TGTGCCAGCAGCTATAACAGGGGTGGGTACGAGCAGTACTTC.